A single T cell receptor beta chain is shown here with its context. Its antigen is still unknown. This specimen belongs to a study of beta chain features in type 1 diabetes. The study's findings and limits: The VDJ junctions of type 1 diabetes patients carried fewer insertions and more deletions. Across all four CD4+ subsets, people with type 1 diabetes showed modestly shorter TCRB CDR3s.

CDR3 length: 15 residues. The germline V gene encodes CDR1 ENHRY and CDR2 SYGVKD. The J segment lost 4 bases and the V segment lost 8 bases, leaving 7 bases of the junction unmatched. The investigators reverse transcribed all of the isolated RNA, so they sequenced expressed TCRB transcripts. The average read count of naive, central memory and regulatory T cell samples was approximately 3.5 million. Clones were sequenced by immunoSEQ multiplex PCR, and TCRdb holds only the in-frame ones, with some missing. The data hold under 500,000 clones, with 30% observed a single time. This TCR was sampled from a young man in good health. Sequencing used naive CD4+ T cells from blood. This chain joins TRBV10-3 and TRBJ2-6; TRBD2 matches at 8 bases. As DNA, the CDR3 is TGTGCCATCCCGAGCGGGGGATCAGGGGCCAACGTCCTGACTTTC. This gives the protein CAIPSGGSGANVLTF.